Following are 32 T cell receptor beta chains from one sample sequenced in a study of T cell changes during pregnancy in multiple sclerosis. Only in-frame clones appear in the TCRdb table, and some are missing; sequencing was by immunoSEQ multiplex PCR. The profile shows fewer than 70,000 clones, roughly 90% of them singletons. Sequencing was performed on peripheral blood, taken in the second trimester of pregnancy. The receptors stem from a female donor in good health, enrolled as a control in a pregnancy study.

The chain is built from TRBV18 and TRBJ2-2; 9 bases agree with TRBD2. The V and J ends lost 3 bases and 4 bases, in that order; junction bases with no gene match: 6. Germline loops: CDR1 KGHSH, CDR2 LQKENI. The CDR3 covers 16 residues. The CDR3 protein is CASSPLSGGFTGELFF. CDR3 DNA: TGTGCCAGCTCACCCCTAAGCGGGGGGTTCACCGGGGAGCTGTTTTTT.

V is TRBV11-2 and J is TRBJ1-6, with 9 bases identical to TRBD1. J was trimmed by 7 bases and V by 1 base; bases with no gene match: 8. The CDR3 runs 17 residues. CDR1 is SGHAT, CDR2 FQNNGV, per germline. In DNA form, the CDR3 reads TGTGCCAGCAGCTTAGCGATAACCGGGACAGGGAATTCACCCCTCCACTTT. This codes for CASSLAITGTGNSPLHF. Full variable domain (remainder filled in from reference TRBV11-2 and TRBJ1-6): EAGVAQSPRYKIIEKRQSVAFWCNPISGHATLYWYQQILGQGPKLLIQFQNNGVVDDSQLPKDRFSAERLKGVDSTLKIQPAKLEDSAVYLCASSLAITGTGNSPLHFGNGTRLTVT.

The chain links TRBV7-2 to TRBJ1-6; 7 bases are a match to TRBD1. The CDR3 covers 17 residues. Germline CDR1 is SGHTA and CDR2 is FQGNSA. The V and J ends lost 4 bases and 0 bases, in that order; junction bases with no gene match: 6. The CDR3 region is CASSSRGQSSYNSPLHF. CDR3 DNA: TGTGCCAGCAGCTCACGGGGACAGAGCTCCTATAATTCACCCCTCCACTTT.

The chain joins TRBV9 to TRBJ2-7, with 8 bases lining up with TRBD1. J gave up 3 bases and V 0 bases, and 2 bases lay outside the gene matches. This CDR3 contains 14 residues. Germline values: CDR1 SGDLS, CDR2 YYNGEE. CDR3 loop: CASSVVDRGYEQYF. The CDR3 coding sequence is TGTGCCAGCAGCGTAGTTGACAGGGGCTACGAGCAGTACTTC.

The chain uses TRBV7-9 and TRBJ1-1, with D uncertain. The germline gives CDR1 SEHNR, CDR2 FQNEAQ (reference sequence). The CDR3 length is 13 residues. Trimming removed 5 bases at V and 0 bases at J, with 7 bases between. CDR3 DNA sequence: TGTGCCAGCAGCCCTACTGTGAACACTGAAGCTTTCTTT. Protein product: CASSPTVNTEAFF.

The rearrangement links TRBV7-3 to TRBJ2-3, with 13 bases identical to TRBD2. Germline V gene lookup returns CDR1 SGHTA and CDR2 FQGTGA. With 2 bases clipped from V and 2 bases from J, the junction kept 4 bases outside the gene matches. The CDR3 covers 17 residues. CDR3 sequence reads: CASSLAGTSGATDTQYF. The CDR3 DNA sequence: TGTGCCAGCAGCTTAGCCGGGACTAGCGGGGCCACAGATACGCAGTATTTT.

Note on this clone: One junction end does not reproduce the germline sequence, and a read error may be involved. This chain links TRBV7-2 with TRBJ2-1; 8 nucleotides align to TRBD2. In germline, CDR1 is SGHTA, CDR2 FQGNSA. The CDR3 spans 13 residues. CDR3 nucleotides: TGTGCTAGCAGCCCTCTCCGGGCGGGAGGTTGGTTCTTC. Its translation: CASSPLRAGGWFF.

The rearrangement uses TRBV2 and TRBJ2-2; TRBD2 aligns across 10 bases. CDR3 length: 15 amino acids. Germline CDR1 SNHLY, CDR2 FYNNEI. Trimming took 5 bases from V and 3 from J; bases not matched to a gene: 3. The CDR3 protein is CASSLTSGYTGELFF. CDR3 DNA sequence: TGTGCCAGCAGTCTGACTAGCGGGTACACCGGGGAGCTGTTTTTT.

The chain carries TRBV6-1 and TRBJ1-2; 11 nucleotides line up with TRBD1. The CDR3 contains 13 residues. Trimming removed 2 bases from V and 13 bases from J; junction bases left unmatched: 6. Per the germline V gene, CDR1 is MNHNS and CDR2 is SASEGT. DNA for the CDR3: TGTGCCAGCAGTGAACCAGGGACAGGGGGTTTCACCTTC. It is translated as CASSEPGTGGFTF.

The chain has TRBV4-1 and TRBJ2-7; D unclear. V gave up 4 bases and J gave up 4 bases, with 11 bases separating them. Germline V gene sequence: CDR1 MGHRA, CDR2 YSYEKL. The CDR3 is 13 residues long. Here the CDR3 reads CASSRASNYEQYF. The CDR3 DNA reads as TGCGCCAGCAGCCGAGCTTCGAATTACGAGCAGTACTTC.

This chain uses TRBV5-8 with TRBJ2-4; D might be TRBD1 (7 bases). The CDR3 has 19 amino acids. Germline loops: CDR1 SGHTS, CDR2 YDEGEE. The V end was cut by 2 bases, the J end by 6 bases, with 27 bases between. In nucleotides, the CDR3 is TGTGCCAGCAGCTTATGGGACTGGGCCAGTAGACAGGGAGGAAACATTCAGTACTTC. Residues: CASSLWDWASRQGGNIQYF.

The genes are TRBV28 and TRBJ2-7; a possible D gene is TRBD2 (5 bases). Germline lookup yields CDR1 MDHEN and CDR2 SYDVKM. V gave up 6 bases and J gave up 1 base, with 10 bases separating them. The CDR3 has 13 residues. The CDR3 nucleotides read TGTGCCAGCAGGGGAGTCAGATCCTACGAGCAGTACTTC. This translates into CASRGVRSYEQYF.

The chain uses TRBV14 and TRBJ2-3; D unclear. Germline CDR1 SGHDN, CDR2 FVKESK. The CDR3 totals 15 residues. V lost 4 bases and J lost 3, with 14 bases in between. CDR3 residues: CASSPLRNITDTQYF. The CDR3 DNA reads TGTGCCAGCAGCCCCCTCCGAAACATTACAGATACGCAGTATTTT.

This clone was picked up a small number of times. The chain has TRBV2 and TRBJ2-7; 10 bases line up with TRBD2. CDR3 length: 14 residues. The V and J ends lost 7 bases and 4 bases, in that order; junction bases with no gene match: 7. CDR1 is SNHLY, CDR2 FYNNEI, per germline. The CDR3 nucleotides are TGTGCCAGCAAAGGACTAGCGGAGGTGTACGAGCAGTACTTC. Protein product: CASKGLAEVYEQYF.

This sequence joins TRBV19 and TRBJ1-5, with a weak D call TRBD1 (6 bases). Trimming stripped 6 bases from V and 6 bases from J, with 24 bases between. The germline gives CDR1 LNHDA, CDR2 SQIVND (reference sequence). This CDR3 has 17 residues. CDR3 nucleotide sequence: TGTGCCAGTAGCCCGATCGGGGGGCCCCAAGCGGGTCAGCCCCAGCATTTT. This sequence encodes CASSPIGGPQAGQPQHF.

This chain joins TRBV28 and TRBJ2-1; TRBD2 might be the D (6 bases). The CDR3 consists of 15 residues. Trimming left V 7 bases short and J 4 bases short, with 17 bases between. Germline assignment: CDR1 MDHEN and CDR2 SYDVKM. The CDR3 bases are TGTGCCAGCACCATGGGGCTAGCGCCATACAATGAGCAGTTCTTC. It encodes CASTMGLAPYNEQFF.

J is TRBJ2-3 and V is TRBV28, with 8 bases lining up with TRBD2. V lost 3 bases, J lost 2 bases, and 10 bases stayed unmatched. The CDR3 loop spans 17 amino acids. The germline gives CDR1 MDHEN, CDR2 SYDVKM. CDR3 sequence: CASSFNPGLAHTDTQYF. Written as DNA, the CDR3 is TGTGCCAGCAGTTTTAACCCCGGACTAGCCCACACAGATACGCAGTATTTT.

The rearrangement links TRBV7-2 to TRBJ1-1, with D tentatively TRBD1 (5 bases). V dropped 2 bases and J dropped 1 base, with 11 bases sitting between them. The CDR3 has 15 amino acids. CDR1 is SGHTA and CDR2 is FQGNSA in the germline V gene. The CDR3 bases are TGTGCCAGCAGCTTAATGGGGCTAGGGAACACTGAAGCTTTCTTT. Translation: CASSLMGLGNTEAFF.

This chain connects TRBV7-3 to TRBJ2-1; 9 nucleotides align to TRBD2. The V and J ends lost 1 base and 8 bases, in that order; junction bases with no gene match: 15. The CDR3 length is 18 residues. Germline loops: CDR1 SGHTA, CDR2 FQGTGA. The CDR3, as DNA: TGTGCCAGCAGCTTAAGCCCTACTATGCGGGGGGGCCACCATGAGCAGTTCTTC. This codes for CASSLSPTMRGGHHEQFF.

The gene calls are TRBV18 and TRBJ2-1, with D possibly being TRBD2 (6 bases). The V gene lost 4 bases and the J gene lost 2 bases, with 6 bases spanning the gap. The CDR3 spans 13 residues. Germline assignment: CDR1 KGHSH and CDR2 LQKENI. CDR3: CASSRGTYNEQFF. CDR3 in DNA: TGTGCCAGCTCACGCGGGACCTACAATGAGCAGTTCTTC.

The V gene is TRBV11-1, the J gene TRBJ1-2, with a possible D match to TRBD1 (5 bases). This CDR3 comprises 17 residues. From germline, CDR1 is SGHAT and CDR2 FQDESV (reference sequence). Between the trimmed V and J ends, which lost 1 base and 4 bases, there was a span of 19 bases. The CDR3 nucleotides read TGTGCCAGCAGCTTAGGACGGCAGGGATTTGATTTCTATGGCTACACCTTC. This encodes CASSLGRQGFDFYGYTF.

The rearrangement uses TRBV5-1 and TRBJ2-3; TRBD2 matches at 9 bases. Germline loops: CDR1 SGHRS, CDR2 YFSETQ. The CDR3 is 13 amino acids. After removal of 9 bases from V and 0 bases from J, the junction contained 2 bases not matched to a gene. Here the CDR3 DNA reads TGCGCCACAACTAGCGGGAGCACAGATACGCAGTATTTT. This translates into CATTSGSTDTQYF.

The chain joins TRBV18 to TRBJ2-7, with D possibly matching TRBD1 (5 bases). CDR1 KGHSH and CDR2 LQKENI come from the germline V gene. The CDR3 totals 15 residues. V lost 2 bases and J lost 6, with 17 bases in between. The CDR3 sequence: CASSPGRAGPTEQYF. The DNA for the CDR3 is TGTGCCAGCTCACCAGGTCGGGCAGGGCCGACCGAGCAGTACTTC. The full variable domain, with the rest looked up from reference TRBV18 and TRBJ2-7, is NAGVMQNPRHLVRRRGQEARLRCSPMKGHSHVYWYRQLPEEGLKFMVYLQKENIIDESGMPKERFSAEFPKEGPSILRIQQVVRGDSAAYFCASSPGRAGPTEQYFGPGTRLTVT.

The chain joins TRBV7-2 to TRBJ2-5, with TRBD2 matching 13 bases. CDR1 is SGHTA, CDR2 FQGNSA, per germline. The CDR3 is 17 residues long. The V gene end was trimmed by 3 bases and the J gene end by 5 bases; junction bases not matched to a gene: 9. For the CDR3, the DNA is TGTGCCAGCAGCTTGGGAGGGGGACTAGCGGGAATTGAGACCCAGTACTTC. This gives the protein CASSLGGGLAGIETQYF.

V and J are TRBV2 and TRBJ2-3; 10 nucleotides match TRBD1. CDR3 length: 16 amino acids. Germline V gives CDR1 SNHLY, CDR2 FYNNEI. J was trimmed by 4 bases and V by 6 bases; bases with no gene match: 10. CDR3 in amino acids: CASRRRGQGVPDTQYF. Here the CDR3 DNA reads TGTGCCAGCAGGCGACGCGGACAGGGGGTCCCAGATACGCAGTATTTT.

The V call is TRBV11-2, the J call TRBJ2-5; no definite D call. The CDR3 runs to 12 residues. The V gene's germline CDR1 is SGHAT and CDR2 FQNNGV. V lost 4 bases to trimming and J lost 4 bases, with 7 bases between them. The CDR3 is CASSSFPETQYF. For the CDR3, the DNA is TGTGCCAGCAGCTCCTTTCCAGAGACCCAGTACTTC.

The chain uses TRBV29-1 and TRBJ2-3; TRBD2 aligns across 13 bases. Germline loops: CDR1 SQVTM, CDR2 ANQGSEA. This CDR3 has 15 amino acids. After removal of 6 bases from V and 0 bases from J, the junction contained 3 bases not matched to a gene. The CDR3 is CSVVLAGGSTDTQYF. Here the CDR3 DNA reads TGCAGCGTCGTACTAGCGGGAGGGAGCACAGATACGCAGTATTTT.

The chain couples TRBV27 to TRBJ2-2; TRBD2 is a possible D gene (5 bases). Deletions cut 7 bases from V and 0 bases from J, with 18 bases between. The germline V gene has CDR1 MNHEY and CDR2 SMNVEV (reference sequence). This CDR3 contains 17 residues. CDR3 protein: CASTSGTVASNTGELFF. Written as DNA, the CDR3 is TGTGCCAGCACCTCGGGAACAGTCGCCTCGAACACCGGGGAGCTGTTTTTT.

J is TRBJ2-2 and V is TRBV2; no definite D call. V was trimmed by 3 bases and J by 0 bases, leaving 5 bases between them. Germline V gene sequence: CDR1 SNHLY, CDR2 FYNNEI. CDR3 length equals 14 residues. DNA for the CDR3: TGTGCCAGCAGTGACAGGCCGAACACCGGGGAGCTGTTTTTT. Its translation is CASSDRPNTGELFF.

The chain combines TRBV7-9 with TRBJ1-1, with D tentatively TRBD1 (6 bases). Germline CDR1 is SEHNR and CDR2 is FQNEAQ (reference sequence). Trimming removed 5 bases at V and 4 bases at J, with 17 bases between. The CDR3 has 15 amino acids. CDR3 protein: CASSPSRGVGTEAFF. CDR3 nucleotides: TGTGCCAGCAGCCCCTCCAGGGGAGTTGGCACTGAAGCTTTCTTT.

The V and J genes are TRBV11-1 and TRBJ1-6; 9 nucleotides agree with TRBD1. Per the germline V gene, CDR1 is SGHAT and CDR2 is FQDESV (reference sequence). There are 14 residues in the CDR3. With 8 bases clipped from V and 9 bases from J, the junction kept 8 bases outside the gene matches. CDR3 amino acids: CASGGQGWGSPLHF. In DNA form, the CDR3 reads TGTGCCAGCGGCGGACAGGGGTGGGGTTCACCCCTCCACTTT.

CDR3 in amino acids: CASSGGTGNTEAFF. CDR3 nucleotide sequence: TGTGCCAGCAGTGGGGGGACAGGGAACACTGAAGCTTTCTTT. The genes are TRBV6-1 and TRBJ1-1, with TRBD1 matching over 8 bases. The germline V gene encodes CDR1 MNHNS and CDR2 SASEGT. The J segment lost 1 base and the V segment lost 4 bases, leaving 2 bases of the junction unmatched. The CDR3 totals 14 residues.